This record concerns one TCR beta chain sequence. This CDR3 comprises 12 residues. Germline values: CDR1 DFQATT, CDR2 SNEGSKA (reference sequence). With the 5' RACE reads reprocessed, TCRdb shows one record per CDR3 protein and no DNA. This repertoire includes fewer than 300,000 distinct CDR3 sequences. These data originate in a study of T cells expressing NK-cell markers. This rearrangement joins TRBV20-1 to TRBJ2-2; absent DNA, TCRdb's TRBD2 call cannot be checked. The specimen sequenced was blood T cells: a sorted CD56 or NKG2C T cell subset, CD4+ or CD8+ T cells, or bulk PBMC T cells (not recorded which). This sequence originates from a woman between 18 and 70 years old in good health. CDR3 in amino acids: CSARRDTGELFF.